This T cell receptor beta chain was retrieved from a study of T cell responses to AZD1222 COVID-19 vaccine. Study-wide points: It was only five to seven AZD1222 recipients who were seropositive at baseline. Donor demographics were predominantly white British with a female majority; clonal diversity may be underestimated. Receipt of two AZD1222 doses was followed by a rise in Spike-specific TCR breadth and depth.

Second doses were pooled across both intervals (about 4 or about 12 weeks). Germline values: CDR1 MNHEY, CDR2 SMNVEV (reference sequence). The V gene lost 9 bases and the J gene lost 8 bases, with 26 bases spanning the gap. CDR3 length: 17 residues. On this clone itself: What it binds is unknown.

Repertoires were generated with immunoSEQ multiplex PCR, while TCRdb's copy carries only in-frame clones and drops some. The sample holds about 120,000 clones, about 94% seen once. The material sequenced was peripheral blood, taken 28 days after the second AZD1222 dose. The chain carries TRBV27 and TRBJ1-6, with D hard to call. This TCR derives from an adult who received the AZD1222 COVID-19 vaccine. For the CDR3, the DNA is TGTGCCAGTACCGAGATCACGGTCCGGGGAAGAGATTCACCCCTCCACTTT. Amino acids: CASTEITVRGRDSPLHF.